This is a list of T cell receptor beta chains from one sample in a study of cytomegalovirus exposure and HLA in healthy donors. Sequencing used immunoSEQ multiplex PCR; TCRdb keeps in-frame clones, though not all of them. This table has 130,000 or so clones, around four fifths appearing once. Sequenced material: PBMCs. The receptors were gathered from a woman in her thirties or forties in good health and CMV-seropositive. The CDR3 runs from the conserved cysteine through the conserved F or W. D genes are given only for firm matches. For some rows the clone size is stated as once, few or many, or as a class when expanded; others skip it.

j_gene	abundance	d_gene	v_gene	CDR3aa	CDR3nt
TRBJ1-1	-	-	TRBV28	CASSLGQREAFF	TGTGCCAGCAGTTTAGGACAGCGTGAAGCTTTCTTT
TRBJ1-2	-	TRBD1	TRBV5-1	CASSLGDRGFYTF	TGCGCCAGCAGCTTGGGGGACAGGGGATTCTACACCTTC
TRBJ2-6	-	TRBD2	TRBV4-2	CASSQARIGTSAGANVLTF	TGTGCCAGCAGCCAAGCGCGAATTGGAACTAGCGCAGGGGCCAACGTCCTGACTTTC
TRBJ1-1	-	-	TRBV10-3	CAISEYQGRTEAFF	TGTGCCATCAGTGAGTACCAGGGGCGCACTGAAGCTTTCTTT
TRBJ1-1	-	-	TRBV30	CAWSTYKSVRSPLNTEAFF	TGTGCCTGGAGTACCTATAAGTCCGTCCGAAGTCCTTTGAACACTGAAGCTTTCTTT
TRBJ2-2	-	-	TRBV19	CARGWREATGELFF	TGTGCCAGAGGGTGGAGGGAGGCCACCGGGGAGCTGTTTTTT
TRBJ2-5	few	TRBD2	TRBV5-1	CASSLAAGEETQYF	TGCGCCAGCAGCTTGGCCGCGGGGGAGGAGACCCAGTACTTC
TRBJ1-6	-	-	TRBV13	CASSGGGSGPLHF	TGTGCCAGCAGCGGCGGGGGGTCTGGGCCCCTCCACTTT
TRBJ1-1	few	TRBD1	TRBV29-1	CSVGDRNTEAFF	TGCAGCGTAGGGGACAGGAACACTGAAGCTTTCTTT
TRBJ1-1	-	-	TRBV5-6	CASSSDRLTYTEAFF	TGTGCCAGCAGCTCGGACAGACTTACCTACACTGAAGCTTTCTTT
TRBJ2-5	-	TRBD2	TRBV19	CASSIGGEGHETQYF	TGTGCCAGTAGTATTGGGGGGGAGGGCCATGAGACCCAGTACTTC
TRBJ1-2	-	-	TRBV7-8	CASGLGGPYGYTF	TGTGCCAGCGGATTGGGGGGACCCTATGGCTACACCTTC
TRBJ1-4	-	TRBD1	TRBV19	CASSGRGSANEKLFF	TGTGCCAGTAGTGGCAGGGGGTCGGCTAATGAAAAACTGTTTTTT
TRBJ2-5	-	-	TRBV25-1	CASSESSGFVGTQYF	TGTGCCAGCAGTGAGTCTTCGGGGTTCGTGGGGACCCAGTACTTC
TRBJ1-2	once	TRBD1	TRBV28	CASSLYRGAYGYTF	TGTGCCAGCAGTTTGTACAGGGGGGCCTATGGCTACACCTTC
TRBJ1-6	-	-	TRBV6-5	CASSYNRVGSPLHF	TGTGCCAGCAGTTACAACAGGGTGGGCTCACCCCTCCACTTT
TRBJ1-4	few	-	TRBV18	CASSPGEADEKLFF	TGTGCCAGCTCACCAGGGGAGGCGGACGAAAAACTGTTTTTT
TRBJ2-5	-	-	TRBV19	CASSNRLGGETQYF	TGTGCCAGTAGCAATAGACTGGGGGGAGAGACCCAGTACTTC
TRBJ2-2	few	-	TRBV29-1	CSVEIRDSHTGELFF	TGCAGCGTTGAAATACGAGACAGCCATACCGGGGAGCTGTTTTTT
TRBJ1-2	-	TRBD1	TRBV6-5	CASSRTGDYGYTF	TGTGCCAGCAGCAGGACAGGGGACTATGGCTACACCTTC
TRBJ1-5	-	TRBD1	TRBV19	CASSDHSDRGNQPQHF	TGTGCCAGTAGTGATCACTCAGACAGGGGGAATCAGCCCCAGCATTTT
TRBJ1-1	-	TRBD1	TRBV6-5	CASSGTGGRAFF	TGTGCCAGCAGCGGGACAGGGGGCAGAGCTTTCTTT
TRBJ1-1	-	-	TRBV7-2	CASSFARENTEAFF	TGTGCCAGCAGCTTCGCCAGGGAGAACACTGAAGCTTTCTTT
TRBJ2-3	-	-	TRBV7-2	CASSPDRVSTDTQYF	TGTGCCAGCAGCCCCGATAGAGTCAGCACAGATACGCAGTATTTT
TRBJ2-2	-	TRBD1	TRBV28	CASSSLPGQGYTGELFF	TGTGCCAGCAGTTCGTTGCCGGGACAGGGCTACACCGGGGAGCTGTTTTTT
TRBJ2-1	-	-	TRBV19	CASSIRVYNEQFF	TGTGCCAGTAGTATTCGGGTCTACAATGAGCAGTTCTTC
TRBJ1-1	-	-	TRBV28	CASSVSGGGLPEAFF	TGTGCCAGCTCTGTTTCCGGCGGGGGCCTGCCTGAAGCTTTCTTT
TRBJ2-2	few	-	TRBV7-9	CASSSGTLNTGELFF	TGTGCCAGCAGCTCCGGGACACTGAACACCGGGGAGCTGTTTTTT
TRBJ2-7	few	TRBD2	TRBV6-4	CASSVEAGGRYEQYF	TGTGCCAGCAGTGTCGAAGCGGGAGGGAGATACGAGCAGTACTTC
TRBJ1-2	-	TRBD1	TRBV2	CASSRGTGNGYTF	TGTGCCAGCAGTAGGGGGACAGGGAATGGCTACACCTTC
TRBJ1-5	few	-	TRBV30	CAWSVGQENQPQHF	TGTGCCTGGAGTGTAGGCCAGGAAAATCAGCCCCAGCATTTT
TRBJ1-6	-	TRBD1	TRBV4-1	CASSQAYRGPVGNSPLHF	TGCGCCAGCAGCCAAGCATACAGGGGGCCGGTTGGGAATTCACCCCTCCACTTT
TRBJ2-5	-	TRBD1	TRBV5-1	CASSLAPGQGFGETQYF	TGCGCCAGCAGCCTAGCCCCGGGACAGGGGTTTGGAGAGACCCAGTACTTC
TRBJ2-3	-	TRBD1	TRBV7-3	CASSLSGQGLAGTDTQYF	TGTGCCAGCAGCTTATCGGGACAGGGGCTAGCTGGAACAGATACGCAGTATTTT
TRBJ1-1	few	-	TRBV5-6	CASSPATLQENTEAFF	TGTGCCAGCAGCCCCGCAACCCTCCAGGAAAACACTGAAGCTTTCTTT
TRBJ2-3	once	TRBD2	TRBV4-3	CASSQGLTSERDTQYF	TGCGCCAGCAGCCAAGGCTTGACTAGCGAAAGGGATACGCAGTATTTT
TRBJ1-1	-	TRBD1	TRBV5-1	CASSLVGTGGTEAFF	TGCGCCAGCAGCTTGGTGGGGACAGGGGGCACTGAAGCTTTCTTT
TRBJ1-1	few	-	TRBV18	CASSPREGNLNTEAFF	TGTGCCAGCTCACCCCGGGAGGGGAACCTGAACACTGAAGCTTTCTTT
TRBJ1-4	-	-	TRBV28	CASSLSGTTNEKLFF	TGTGCCAGCAGTTTATCGGGGACAACTAATGAAAAACTGTTTTTT
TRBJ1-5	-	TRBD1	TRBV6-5	CASRRQGEGPQHF	TGTGCCAGCAGGAGACAGGGGGAAGGGCCCCAGCATTTT
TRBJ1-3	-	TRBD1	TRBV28	CASSSNGQGAGNTIYF	TGTGCCAGCAGTTCAAATGGACAGGGCGCTGGAAACACCATATATTTT
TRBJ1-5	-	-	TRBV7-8	CASSESLYQPQHF	TGTGCCAGCAGCGAGTCACTGTATCAGCCCCAGCATTTT
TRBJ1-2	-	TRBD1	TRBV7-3	CASSPTPTGEIDGYTF	TGTGCCAGCAGCCCGACTCCGACAGGGGAGATTGATGGCTACACCTTC
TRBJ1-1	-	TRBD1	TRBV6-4	CASSDGTGREEAFF	TGTGCCAGCAGTGACGGGACAGGGAGGGAGGAAGCTTTCTTT
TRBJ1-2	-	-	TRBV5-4	CASSLAGIYANYGYTF	TGTGCCAGCAGCTTGGCCGGGATCTACGCTAACTATGGCTACACCTTC
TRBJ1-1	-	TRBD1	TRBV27	CASSPRQGSTEAFF	TGTGCCAGCAGTCCACGACAGGGATCTACTGAAGCTTTCTTT